This T cell receptor (beta chain) was sequenced in a study of post-analysis software for immune sequencing data. For the study at large: Relapsing-remitting, secondary progressive and progressive-relapsing courses of multiple sclerosis were included. Study-level findings and limits: Diversity measured as normalized Chao1 was significantly lower in multiple sclerosis patients than in controls. Patients showed TRBV5-6, TRBV5-1 and TRBV20-1 among roughly 5 TRBV segments more frequent than in controls.

Tagging with unique molecular identifiers was a feature of the TCR beta cDNA libraries. Each batch of about 0.9 to 10 million T cells produced 500,000 to 600,000 cDNA molecules. Using its own MiXCR run on the PCR reads, TCRdb lists one record per CDR3 protein. The sample yields 700,000 to 900,000 distinct CDR3 sequences, under 60% seen once. Of note for this clonotype: Its antigen is undetermined.

Per germline, CDR1 LGHDT and CDR2 YNNKEL (reference sequence). The CDR3 sequence is 18 residues long. V lost 0 bases to trimming and J lost 3 bases, with 18 bases between them. This TCR was recovered from a girl aged 5 to 17 with multiple sclerosis. Sequencing input: blood. This sequence joins TRBV3-1 and TRBJ2-1; D call uncertain. The CDR3 bases are TGTGCCAGCAGCCAAGATCTTTTAGGTGATCCTTACTACAATGAGCAGTTCTTC. Amino acid sequence: CASSQDLLGDPYYNEQFF.